The text below deals with one T cell receptor (beta chain). What it recognizes is unknown. Both 60 Vbeta primers and 13 Jbeta primers went into the PCR. Assay used: immunoSEQ multiplex PCR; TCRdb lists only in-frame clones, some missing. The repertoire includes approximately 89,000 clones, 81% of them detected once, and 10% sits in the top ten. This CDR3 has 16 amino acids. After removal of 4 bases from V and 4 bases from J, the junction contained 11 bases not matched to a gene. Germline V lookup: CDR1 MNHEY, CDR2 SMNVEV (reference sequence). The data were taken from a study of cytomegalovirus exposure and HLA in healthy donors. Not recorded for this donor was the CMV serostatus. General observations from the study: The CMV antigen specificity of a few CMV-associated chains was confirmed through in vitro analysis.

The chain recombines TRBV27 with TRBJ2-5; 8 nucleotides match TRBD2. Input material: PBMCs. The sequence was collected from a human donor in good health. The CDR3 is CASSSPMGGRPETQYF. CDR3 in DNA: TGTGCCAGCAGTTCCCCCATGGGCGGGAGGCCAGAGACCCAGTACTTC.